This TCR beta chain was sequenced during a study of blood T cell repertoires in COVID-19. Across the study: The study drew acute and convalescent COVID-19 samples from the United States, Italy and Spain. T cells, B-cell-depleted T cells, or PBMCs provided the cDNA or gDNA that served as material.

Germline V lookup: CDR1 LNHDA, CDR2 SQIVND (reference sequence). V lost 8 bases to trimming and J lost 1 base; unmatched junction nucleotides: 7. The CDR3 is 15 amino acids. Profiled with immunoSEQ multiplex PCR; TCRdb holds only in-frame clones, not every one. Counted here are about 230,000 clones, about 85% occurring once; the ten biggest clones make up around 1%. This clonotype originated in a man aged 35 to 55 with acute or convalescent COVID-19. This chain joins TRBV19 and TRBJ2-3, with TRBD2 identical over 9 bases. Specimen: peripheral blood. The CDR3 DNA reads TGTGCCAGTCATCGCGGGGGGGCCGGCACAGATACGCAGTATTTT. This translates into CASHRGGAGTDTQYF.